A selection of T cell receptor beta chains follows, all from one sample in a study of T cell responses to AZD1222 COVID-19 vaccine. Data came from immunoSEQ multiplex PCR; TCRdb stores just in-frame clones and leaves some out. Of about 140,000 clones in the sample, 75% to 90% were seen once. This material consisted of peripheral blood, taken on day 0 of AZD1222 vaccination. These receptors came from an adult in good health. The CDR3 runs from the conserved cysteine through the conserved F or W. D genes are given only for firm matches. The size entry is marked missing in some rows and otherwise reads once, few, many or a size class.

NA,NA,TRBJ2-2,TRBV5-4,TGTGCCAGCAGCTTGGCGGCTGTCCAAGGCCGGGAGCTGTTTTTT,CASSLAAVQGRELFF
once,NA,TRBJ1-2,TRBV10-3,TGTGCCATCGGTACAGGCTCCGACTATGGCTACACCTTC,CAIGTGSDYGYTF
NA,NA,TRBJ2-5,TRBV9,TGTGCCAGCAGCGTAGGGACAGTGGCCCAGACCCAGTACTTC,CASSVGTVAQTQYF
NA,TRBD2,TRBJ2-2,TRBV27,TGTGCCAGCAGTTTAACCAGCGGGGGCCTGAACACCGGGGAGCTGTTTTTT,CASSLTSGGLNTGELFF
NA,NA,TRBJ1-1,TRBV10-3,TGTGCCATCAGTGAGTTAGAAACTGACCGAAGTGAAGCTTTCTTT,CAISELETDRSEAFF
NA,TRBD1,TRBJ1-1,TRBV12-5,TGTGCTAGTGGTTTGATCCCGGGACAGGGGGAAGCTTTCTTT,CASGLIPGQGEAFF
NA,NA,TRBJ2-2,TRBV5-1,TGCGCCAGCAGCTTGCCCAGTACCGGGGAGCTGTTTTTT,CASSLPSTGELFF
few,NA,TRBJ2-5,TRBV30,TGTGCCTGGAGTGTATCGGCACCCCAAGAGACCCAGTACTTC,CAWSVSAPQETQYF
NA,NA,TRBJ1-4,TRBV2,TGTGCCAGCAGTGGTCGGAACGCTAATGAAAAACTGTTTTTT,CASSGRNANEKLFF
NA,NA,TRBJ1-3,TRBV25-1,TGTGCCAGCAGTCAAGAGCACTCTGGAAACACCATATATTTT,CASSQEHSGNTIYF
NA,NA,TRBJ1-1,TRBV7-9,TGTGCCAGCAGCCGAGGACAGTTCAAGGGGACTGAAGCTTTCTTT,CASSRGQFKGTEAFF
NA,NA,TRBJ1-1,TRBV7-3,TGTGCCAGCAGCGATGGACAGAATGATTTTAACACTGAAGCTTTCTTT,CASSDGQNDFNTEAFF
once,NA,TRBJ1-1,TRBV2,TGTGCCAGCCACCGATTAGGGGGCACTGAAGCTTTCTTT,CASHRLGGTEAFF
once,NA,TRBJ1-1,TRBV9,TGTGCCAGCAGCCAACAGTGGGAAGGGAGATCTTTCTTT,CASSQQWEGRSFF
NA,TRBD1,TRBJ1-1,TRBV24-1,TGTGCCACCAGTGCGGGGACAGATCTAAACACTGAAGCTTTCTTT,CATSAGTDLNTEAFF
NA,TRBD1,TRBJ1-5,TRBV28,TGTGCCAGCGAGGGGGCCGCAACCCTTACCTATAGCAATCAGCCCCAGCATTTT,CASEGAATLTYSNQPQHF
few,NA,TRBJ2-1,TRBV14,TGTGCCAGCAGCCATCGAAGCGGTGACTCCTACAATGAGCAGTTCTTC,CASSHRSGDSYNEQFF
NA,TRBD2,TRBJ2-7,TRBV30,TGTGCCTGGGCACAGGGTAGCGGGGTCTACTACGAGCAGTACTTC,CAWAQGSGVYYEQYF
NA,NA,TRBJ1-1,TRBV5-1,TGCGCCAGCAGCTTGGTTATAGGATCGAACACTGAAGCTTTCTTT,CASSLVIGSNTEAFF
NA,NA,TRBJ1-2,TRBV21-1,TGTGCCAGCAGCAAAAGACTGGGGGGTGGGATCTATGGCTACACCTTC,CASSKRLGGGIYGYTF
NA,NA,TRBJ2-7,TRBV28,TGTGCCAGCATGAGGGTTTACGAGCAGTACTTC,CASMRVYEQYF
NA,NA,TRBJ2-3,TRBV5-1,TGCGCCAGCAGCTATACAGCAGATACGCAGTATTTT,CASSYTADTQYF
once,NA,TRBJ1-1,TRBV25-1,TGTGCCAGCAGTAAACAGGGCTATGGCACTGAAGCTTTCTTT,CASSKQGYGTEAFF
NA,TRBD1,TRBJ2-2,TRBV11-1,TGTGCCAGCAGCGATGACAGGGTCGTAAGAACCGGGGAGCTGTTTTTT,CASSDDRVVRTGELFF
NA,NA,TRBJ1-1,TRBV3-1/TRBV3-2,TGTGCCAGCAGCCAAGGCCCTTTCCTGGAAGCTTTCTTT,CASSQGPFLEAFF
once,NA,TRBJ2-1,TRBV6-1,TGTGCCAGCAGTGAAGAAGGGACCTGGAGCTCCTACAATGAGCAGTTCTTC,CASSEEGTWSSYNEQFF
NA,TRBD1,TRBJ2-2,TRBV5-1,TGCGCCAGCAATGGACAGGGCCGAGGGACCGGGGAGCTGTTTTTT,CASNGQGRGTGELFF
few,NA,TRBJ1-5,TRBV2,TGTGCCAGCAGTGCCGGGGGTCAGCCCCAGCATTTT,CASSAGGQPQHF
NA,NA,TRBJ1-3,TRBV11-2,TGTGCCAGCAGCTTAGGGGGGATTGGAAACACCATATATTTT,CASSLGGIGNTIYF
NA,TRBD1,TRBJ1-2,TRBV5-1,TGCGCCAGCAGCTTGGGGACAGGGGGCTCCTATGGCTACACCTTC,CASSLGTGGSYGYTF
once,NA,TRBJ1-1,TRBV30,TGTGCCTGGGCCCCGAATCCGACAGGAGGGGCTGAGGCTTTCTTT,CAWAPNPTGGAEAFF
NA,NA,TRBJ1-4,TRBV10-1,TGCGCCAGCCGCGAATCAGGGTCAACTAATGAAAAACTGTTTTTT,CASRESGSTNEKLFF
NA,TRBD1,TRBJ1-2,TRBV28,TGTGCCAGCAGTTTGGCAGGGGGAGACTATGGCTACACCTTC,CASSLAGGDYGYTF
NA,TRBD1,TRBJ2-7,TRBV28,TGTGCCAGCAGTCACAGGGGTTCCTCCTACGAGCAGTACTTC,CASSHRGSSYEQYF
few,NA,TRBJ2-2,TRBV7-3,TGTGCCAGCAGCGAGACTAGTGGCCTCGCCGGGGAGCTGTTTTTT,CASSETSGLAGELFF
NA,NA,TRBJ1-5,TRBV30,TGTGCCTGGAGGGCGAATGGCAATCAGCCCCAGCATTTT,CAWRANGNQPQHF
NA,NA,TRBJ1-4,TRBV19,TGTGCCAGTAGTATTCTAAACAGACAAAATGAAAAACTGTTTTTT,CASSILNRQNEKLFF
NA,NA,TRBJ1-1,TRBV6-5,TGTGCCAGCAGTACGACAGTTTCGGACACTGAAGCTTTCTTT,CASSTTVSDTEAFF
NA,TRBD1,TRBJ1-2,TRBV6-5,TGTGCCAGCAGACAGGGGGAAAAACTCTATGGCTACACCTTC,CASRQGEKLYGYTF
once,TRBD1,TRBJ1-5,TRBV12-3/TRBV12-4,TGTGCCAGCAGGACAGGGGTGGGGCAGCCCCAGCATTTT,CASRTGVGQPQHF
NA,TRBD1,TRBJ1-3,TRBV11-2,TGTGCCAGCAGCTTAACCCCCCTAGGACAGGGCATTGGAAACACCATATATTTT,CASSLTPLGQGIGNTIYF
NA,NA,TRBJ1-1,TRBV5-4,TGTGCCAGCAGCCCCAAGGACACTGAAGCTTTCTTT,CASSPKDTEAFF
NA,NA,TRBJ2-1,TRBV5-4,TGTGCCAGCAGATCAACCTCGGACACTTTTGAGCAGTTCTTC,CASRSTSDTFEQFF
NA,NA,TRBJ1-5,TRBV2,TGTGCCAGCATGGGGGAGGTCGGACAGCCCCAGCATTTT,CASMGEVGQPQHF
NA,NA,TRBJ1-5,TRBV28,TGTGCCAGCAGTTTACTGGCAGGGGTTAGTCAGCCCCAGCATTTT,CASSLLAGVSQPQHF